This entry concerns a single TCR beta chain. It has no known antigen specificity. Nothing much larger sits one base from this clone, and base qualities are not available. The library was generated by PCR. Sequenced on an Illumina HiSeq 2500. To normalize quantification of the TCRbeta repertoire, the TCR libraries were built with molecular barcoding that relied on unique molecular identifiers. TCRdb itself trimmed the public reads at Q25 with fastp, ran MiXCR and retained productive beta chains. Identical CDR3 protein sequences are pooled into one entry, listed with their most common genes and DNA. The sample yields some 350,000 distinct CDR3 sequences; around 15% were counted once. The ten top clones hold about 41% of the sample. The data belong to a study of T-cell reconstitution after alpha-beta-depleted transplantation in children (dated by TCRdb to the mid-2010s). Regarding the research as a whole: Using TCR repertoire profiling, the study quantitatively followed how T-cell immune reconstitution unfolded in children after TCRalphabeta/CD19-depleted allogeneic hematopoietic cell transplantation. General study outcomes and caveats: Apparently early alphabetaT-cell count recovery about two months after transplant reportedly relied on only several hundred rapidly expanded clones derived from non-depleted graft cells. Over subsequent months, a decline in hyperexpanded clone frequencies was noted, and after one year, T-cell counts and TCRbeta diversity were mostly ascribed to newly produced T cells. In some patients, the high TCRbeta diversity seen at day 60 was put down to recipient T cells and intrathymic progenitors that had survived conditioning.

The meaning of the sample's treatment or condition label: allogeneic hematopoietic cell transplantation with graft depleted of TCRalphabeta T cells and CD19 B cells. The children who served as transplant recipients had been given grafts of TCRalphabeta/CD19-depleted allogeneic hematopoietic cells. The sequence was obtained from a male patient aged 2 to 9 who had a stem cell transplant for acute lymphoblastic leukemia, so the T cells may come from the graft donor. This sample comprised PBMCs, mostly from graft donor cells, obtained 360 days after TCRalphabeta/CD19-depleted stem cell transplant.

CDR3 region: CASKEGQGDYEQYF. The nucleotide sequence reads TGTGCCAGCAAGGAGGGACAGGGTGACTACGAGCAGTACTTC. The chain couples TRBV6-1 to TRBJ2-7; 9 of the junction bases match TRBD1. Germline trimming: 7 bases from V, 3 bases from J; junction bases outside gene matches: 7. Its CDR3 holds 14 amino acids, cysteine through phenylalanine. Only the CDR3 portion is preserved as DNA: 42 bases, with reading frame beginning at the first base. As encoded in the germline V gene, CDR1 is MNHNS while CDR2 is SASEGT.